The clone carrying this TCR beta chain occurred a few times. Its antigen is as yet unknown. The PCR employed 60 Vbeta primers together with 13 Jbeta primers. Sequencing used immunoSEQ multiplex PCR; TCRdb keeps in-frame clones, though not all of them. Among approximately 190,000 clones listed, 70% to 85% were seen once. These data originate in a study of cytomegalovirus exposure and HLA in healthy donors. General observations from the study: Beyond CMV serostatus, there was no information to go on about immune exposure. In an earlier analysis, productive rearrangement rates for most beta V segments clustered near 87% or 30%. Highly shared sequence variants in one cluster were likely a sequencing artifact.

Germline V gene lookup returns CDR1 ENHRY and CDR2 SYGVKD. Trimming cost V 6 bases and J 10 bases, with 16 bases left between them. This CDR3 spans 14 amino acids. The origin of this receptor is a boy aged 2 to 10 in good health and CMV-seronegative. V is TRBV10-3 and J is TRBJ1-6; D not certain. Material for sequencing was PBMCs. The CDR3 spells CAIRGNWERSPLHF. As DNA, the CDR3 is TGTGCCATCAGGGGTAATTGGGAGCGATCACCCCTCCACTTT.